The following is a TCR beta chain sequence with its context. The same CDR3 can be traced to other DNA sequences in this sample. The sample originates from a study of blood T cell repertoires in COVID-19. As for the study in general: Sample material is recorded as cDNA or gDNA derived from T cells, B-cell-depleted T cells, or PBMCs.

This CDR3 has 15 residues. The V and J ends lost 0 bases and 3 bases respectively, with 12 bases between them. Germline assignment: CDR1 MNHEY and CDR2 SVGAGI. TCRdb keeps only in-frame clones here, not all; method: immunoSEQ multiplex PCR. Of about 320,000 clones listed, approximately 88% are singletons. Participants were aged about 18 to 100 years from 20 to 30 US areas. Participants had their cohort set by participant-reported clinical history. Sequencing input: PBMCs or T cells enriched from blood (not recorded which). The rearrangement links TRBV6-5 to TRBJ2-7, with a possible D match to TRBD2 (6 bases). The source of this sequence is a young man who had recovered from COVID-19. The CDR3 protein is CASSYSRQGGYEQYF. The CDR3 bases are TGTGCCAGCAGTTACTCTAGGCAGGGAGGCTACGAGCAGTACTTC.